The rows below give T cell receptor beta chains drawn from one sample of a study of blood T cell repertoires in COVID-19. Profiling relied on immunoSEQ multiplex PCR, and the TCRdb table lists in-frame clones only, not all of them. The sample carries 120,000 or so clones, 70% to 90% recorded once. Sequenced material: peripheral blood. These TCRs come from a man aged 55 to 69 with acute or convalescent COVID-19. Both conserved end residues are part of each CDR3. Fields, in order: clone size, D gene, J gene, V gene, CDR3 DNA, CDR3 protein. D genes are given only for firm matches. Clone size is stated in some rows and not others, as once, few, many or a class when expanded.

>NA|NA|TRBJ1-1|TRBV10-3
TGTGCCATCAGTGAGTTCCGGGAGAACACTGAAGCTTTCTTT
CAISEFRENTEAFF
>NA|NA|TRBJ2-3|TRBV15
TGTGCCACAAAGGAGGACCCGGGCCCTTTCACAGATACGCAGTATTTT
CATKEDPGPFTDTQYF
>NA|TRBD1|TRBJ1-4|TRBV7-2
TGTGCCAGCAGCCCCGGACAGGGGTATGATGAAAAACTGTTTTTT
CASSPGQGYDEKLFF
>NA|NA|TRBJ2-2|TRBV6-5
TGTGCCAGCAGTCCCAGGGCGGGGGAGCTGTTTTTT
CASSPRAGELFF
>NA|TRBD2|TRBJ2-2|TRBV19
TGTGCCAGTAGCGCCCCGGGACTAGCGGGATACACCGGGGAGCTGTTTTTT
CASSAPGLAGYTGELFF
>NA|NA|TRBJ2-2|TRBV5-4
TGTGCCAGCAGCCTCGGGAATTCCGGGGAGCTGTTTTTT
CASSLGNSGELFF
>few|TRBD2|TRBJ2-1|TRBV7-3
TGTGCCAGCAGCCCCCACGGGAAACTAGCGGGAGGGGCCTCCTACAATGAGCAGTTCTTC
CASSPHGKLAGGASYNEQFF
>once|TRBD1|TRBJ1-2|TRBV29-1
TGCAGCGTTGGCACGACAGGGAGCAACTATGGCTACACCTTC
CSVGTTGSNYGYTF
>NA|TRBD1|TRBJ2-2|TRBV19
TGTGCCACCGACCCGGGACAGGGGAACACCGGGGAGCTGTTTTTT
CATDPGQGNTGELFF
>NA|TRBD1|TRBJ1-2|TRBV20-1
TGCAGTGCTAGTATATCCCAGGGGGCGGGCTACACCTTC
CSASISQGAGYTF
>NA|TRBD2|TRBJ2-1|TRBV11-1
TGTGCCAGCAGCTTCCGTCGCGGGAGCTCCTACAATGAGCAGTTCTTC
CASSFRRGSSYNEQFF
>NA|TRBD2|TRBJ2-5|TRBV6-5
TGTGCCAGCAGCCGGGGGGGCGGAGCCCCGGAGACCCAGTACTTC
CASSRGGGAPETQYF
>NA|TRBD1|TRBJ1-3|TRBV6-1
TGTGCCAGCAGTGAAGTCTGGACAGGGAGAAACACCATATATTTT
CASSEVWTGRNTIYF
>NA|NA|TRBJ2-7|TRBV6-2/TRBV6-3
TGTGCCAGCAGTTACCATGTCCAGCGGTACTCCTACGAGCAGTACTTC
CASSYHVQRYSYEQYF
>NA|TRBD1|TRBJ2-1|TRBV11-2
TGTGCCAGCAGGTCCCTCCGCCACAGGGGGCAAAACTCCTACAATGAGCAGTTCTTC
CASRSLRHRGQNSYNEQFF
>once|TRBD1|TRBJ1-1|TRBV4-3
TGCGCCAGCAGCCAAGATACGGACAGGGACACTGAAGCTTTCTTT
CASSQDTDRDTEAFF
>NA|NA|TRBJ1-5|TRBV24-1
TGTGCCACCAGTCCTCAGGGATCGGGCAATCAGCCCCAGCATTTT
CATSPQGSGNQPQHF